The subject of this entry is one TCR beta chain. Antigen unknown. The CDR3 sequence is 12 residues long. The V end was cut by 4 bases, the J end by 4 bases, with 5 bases between. Germline CDR1 is DFQATT and CDR2 is SNEGSKA (reference sequence). The data are from a study of regulatory T cells in long-lasting Graves disease. Study overall: Over 5 years on antithyroid drugs plus positive TSH receptor antibodies marked Graves' disease as persistent. Study results and limitations: Newly diagnosed disease favored TRBV20-1 and TRBJ2-1 over persistent disease. Thyroid tissue went unstudied; only peripheral blood was examined.

CDR3 regions were amplified by Arm-PCR using iRepertoire HTBI primers to build TCR beta libraries. TCRdb ran MiXCR on the multiplex PCR reads and lists one entry per CDR3 protein. The profile covers hundreds of thousands of distinct CDR3 sequences, with roughly 21% appearing a single time and around 7% taken by the ten largest. Time point here: persistent/refractory GD, antithyroid drugs over 5 years with positive TRAb. Following extraction of RNA from PBMCs, that RNA was used to make the TCR library. V usage is TRBV20-1 and J usage is TRBJ1-6; D uncertain. The source was peripheral blood mononuclear cells (PBMCs), collected when the disease was refractory, from a patient treated with antithyroid drugs. This clonotype was sampled from a female donor with Graves disease. CDR3 sequence: CSAIRYNSPLHF. CDR3 bases: TGCAGTGCTATCAGATATAATTCACCCCTCCACTTT.